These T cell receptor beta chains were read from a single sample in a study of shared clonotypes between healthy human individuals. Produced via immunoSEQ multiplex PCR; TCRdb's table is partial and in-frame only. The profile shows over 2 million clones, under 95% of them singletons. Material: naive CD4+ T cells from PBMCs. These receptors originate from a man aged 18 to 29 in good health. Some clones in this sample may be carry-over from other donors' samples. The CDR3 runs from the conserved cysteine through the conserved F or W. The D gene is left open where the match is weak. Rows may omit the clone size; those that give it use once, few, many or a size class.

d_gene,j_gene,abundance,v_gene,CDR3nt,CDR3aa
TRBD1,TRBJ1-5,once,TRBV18,TGTGCCAGCTCACCACTACAGGGGGCGCGCAATCAGCCCCAGCATTTT,CASSPLQGARNQPQHF
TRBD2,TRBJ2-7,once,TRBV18,TGTGCCAGCTCACCACCCCGGGGAGCGGGGACTCTGGAGCAGTACTTC,CASSPPRGAGTLEQYF
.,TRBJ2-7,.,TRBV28,TGTGCCAGCAGTACCCCCGGCGGATTTTCCTACGAGCAGTACTTC,CASSTPGGFSYEQYF
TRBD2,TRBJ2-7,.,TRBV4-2,TGTGCCAGCAGCCAAGACTGGCGGGAGGGCGAGCAGTACTTC,CASSQDWREGEQYF
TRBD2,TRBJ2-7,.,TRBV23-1,TGCGCCAGCAGTCTGGCGCGGGAGAGAACCTACGAGCAGTACTTC,CASSLARERTYEQYF
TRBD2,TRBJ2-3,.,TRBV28,TGTGCCAGCTTAGCGGGAGGGGCCACTAGCACAGATACGCAGTATTTT,CASLAGGATSTDTQYF
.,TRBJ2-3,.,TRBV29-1,TGCAGCGTTGAAGAAGGGCAGTATTTT,CSVEEGQYF
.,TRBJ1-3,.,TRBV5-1,TGCGCCAGCAGCTTTACCTCCCCCTTCGGGTACAGCTCTGGAAACACCATATATTTT,CASSFTSPFGYSSGNTIYF
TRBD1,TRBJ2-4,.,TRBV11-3,TGTGCCAGCAGCCCGGGACAGAGGGACATTCAGTACTTC,CASSPGQRDIQYF
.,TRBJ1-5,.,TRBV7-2,TGTGCCAGCAGCTTTTACGGCGGGGGCCAGCCCCAGCATTTT,CASSFYGGGQPQHF
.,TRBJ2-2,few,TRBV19,TGTGCCAGTAGTATCGGCCAGGCGAACACCGGGGAGCTGTTTTTT,CASSIGQANTGELFF
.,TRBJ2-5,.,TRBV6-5,TGTGCCAGCAGTATCCGGACGGACCAAGAGACCCAGTACTTC,CASSIRTDQETQYF
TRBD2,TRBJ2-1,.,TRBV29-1,TGCAGCGTTGTGAAGATAGCGGGAGGGCTAAGGAATGAGCAGTTCTTC,CSVVKIAGGLRNEQFF
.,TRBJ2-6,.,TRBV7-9,TGTGCCAGCAGCTTCTACAGTACAGCTGGGGCCAACGTCCTGACTTTC,CASSFYSTAGANVLTF
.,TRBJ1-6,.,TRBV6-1,TGTGCCAGCAGTGTCACAGGGATGGGGATTGGGAATTCACCCCTCCACTTT,CASSVTGMGIGNSPLHF
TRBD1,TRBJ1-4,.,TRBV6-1,TGTGCCAGCAGGGGTGGGGGACAGGGAGAGAAACTGTTTTTT,CASRGGGQGEKLFF
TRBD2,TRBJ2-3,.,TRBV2,TGTGCCTCACGGGAGGGCGGACGAAATACGCAGTATTTT,CASREGGRNTQYF
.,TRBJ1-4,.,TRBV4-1,TGCGCCAGCAGACCGACAGGTGCCCTTACAACTAATGAAAAACTGTTTTTT,CASRPTGALTTNEKLFF
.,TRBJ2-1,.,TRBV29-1,TGCAGCGTGGGAGCGGGGGCAGGGGGCCTCCTAAATGAGCAGTTCTTC,CSVGAGAGGLLNEQFF
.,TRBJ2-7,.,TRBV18,TGTGCCAGCTCCCCACCCACTAGTAGGGAGAACATTAACGAGCAGTACTTC,CASSPPTSRENINEQYF
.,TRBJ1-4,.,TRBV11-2,TGTGCCAGCAGCTCTAAGCGCTCCGCCCGAAATGAAAAACTGTTTTTT,CASSSKRSARNEKLFF
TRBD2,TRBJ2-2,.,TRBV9,TGTGCCAGCAGCGTGACTAGCGACCCGAACACCGGGGAGCTGTTTTTT,CASSVTSDPNTGELFF
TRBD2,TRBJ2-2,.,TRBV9,TGTGCCAGCAGCGTAGGAGTGGGAGGGCCCGGGGAGCTGTTTTTT,CASSVGVGGPGELFF
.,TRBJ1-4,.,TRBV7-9,TGTGCCAGCAGCTTAGACTTACCGGGACTAAAACTGTTTTTT,CASSLDLPGLKLFF
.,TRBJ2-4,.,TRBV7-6,TGTGCCAGCAGCGCCCTAGGGCGGACCGGGGACATTCAGTACTTC,CASSALGRTGDIQYF
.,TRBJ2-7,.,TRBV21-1,TGTGCCAGCAGCAAATGGGAACTAGCGGGGAGGGGCTGGCAGTACTTC,CASSKWELAGRGWQYF
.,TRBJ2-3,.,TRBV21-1,TGTGCCAGCAGCAAAATCAGGAGGGGTGCTAGCACAGATACGCAGTATTTT,CASSKIRRGASTDTQYF
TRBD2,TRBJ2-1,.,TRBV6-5,TGTGCCAGCAGGCCGGGACTAGATTACAATGAGCAGTTCTTC,CASRPGLDYNEQFF
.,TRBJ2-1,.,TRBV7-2,TGTGCCAGCAGCTTCCGAACGAGTACAGAGGAGCAGTTCTTC,CASSFRTSTEEQFF
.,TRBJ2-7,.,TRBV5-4,TGTGCCAGCAGCTTGGTTAGTCACGAGCAGTACTTC,CASSLVSHEQYF